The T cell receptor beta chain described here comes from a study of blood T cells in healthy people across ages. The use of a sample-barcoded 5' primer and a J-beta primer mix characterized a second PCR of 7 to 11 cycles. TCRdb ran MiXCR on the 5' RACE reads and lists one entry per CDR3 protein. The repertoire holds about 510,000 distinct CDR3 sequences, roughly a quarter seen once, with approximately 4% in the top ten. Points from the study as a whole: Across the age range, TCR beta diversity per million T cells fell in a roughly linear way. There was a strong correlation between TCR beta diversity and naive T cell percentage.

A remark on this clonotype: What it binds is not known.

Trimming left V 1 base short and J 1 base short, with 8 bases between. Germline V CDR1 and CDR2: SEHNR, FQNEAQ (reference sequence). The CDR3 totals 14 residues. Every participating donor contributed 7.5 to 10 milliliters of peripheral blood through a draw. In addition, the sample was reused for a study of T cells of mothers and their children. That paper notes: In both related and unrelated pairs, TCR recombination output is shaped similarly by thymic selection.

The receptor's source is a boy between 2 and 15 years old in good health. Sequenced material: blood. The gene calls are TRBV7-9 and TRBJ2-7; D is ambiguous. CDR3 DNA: TGTGCCAGCAGCTTAGATGGCAAATCCTACGAGCAGTACTTC. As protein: CASSLDGKSYEQYF.